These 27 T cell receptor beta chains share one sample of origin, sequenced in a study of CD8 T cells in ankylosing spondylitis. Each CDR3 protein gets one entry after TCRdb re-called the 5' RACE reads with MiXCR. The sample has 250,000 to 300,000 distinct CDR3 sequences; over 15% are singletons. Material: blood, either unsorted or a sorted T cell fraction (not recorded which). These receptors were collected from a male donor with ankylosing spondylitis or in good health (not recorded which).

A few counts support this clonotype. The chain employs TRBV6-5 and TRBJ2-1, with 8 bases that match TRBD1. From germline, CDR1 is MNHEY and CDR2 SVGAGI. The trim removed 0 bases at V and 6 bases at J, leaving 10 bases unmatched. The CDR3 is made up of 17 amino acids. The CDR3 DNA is TGTGCCAGCAGTTACTCACCCTGGACAGGGAGTAGCAATGAGCAGTTCTTC. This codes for CASSYSPWTGSSNEQFF.

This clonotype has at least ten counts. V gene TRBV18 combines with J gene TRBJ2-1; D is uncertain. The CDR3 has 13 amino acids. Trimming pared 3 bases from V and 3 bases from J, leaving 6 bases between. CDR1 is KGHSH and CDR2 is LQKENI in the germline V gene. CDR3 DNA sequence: TGTGCCAGCTCACCGTCAATCTACAATGAGCAGTTCTTC. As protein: CASSPSIYNEQFF.

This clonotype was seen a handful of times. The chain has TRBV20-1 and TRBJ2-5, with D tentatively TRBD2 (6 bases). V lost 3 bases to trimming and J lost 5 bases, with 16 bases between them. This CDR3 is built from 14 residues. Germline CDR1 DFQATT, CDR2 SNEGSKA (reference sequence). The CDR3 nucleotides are TGCAGTGCTAGGGAGACTAGTAGTCGGGAGACCCAGTACTTC. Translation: CSARETSSRETQYF.

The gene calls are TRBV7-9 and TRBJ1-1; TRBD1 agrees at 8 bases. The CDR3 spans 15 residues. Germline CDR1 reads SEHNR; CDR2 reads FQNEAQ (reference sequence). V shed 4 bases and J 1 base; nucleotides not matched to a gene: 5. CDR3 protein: CASSSGGAENTEAFF. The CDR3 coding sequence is TGTGCCAGCAGCTCAGGGGGCGCCGAGAACACTGAAGCTTTCTTT. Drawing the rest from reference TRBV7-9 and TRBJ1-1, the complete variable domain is DTGVSQNPRHKITKRGQNVTFRCDPISEHNRLYWYRQTLGQGPEFLTYFQNEAQLEKSRLLSDRFSAERPKGSFSTLEIQRTEQGDSAMYLCASSSGGAENTEAFFGQGTRLTVV.

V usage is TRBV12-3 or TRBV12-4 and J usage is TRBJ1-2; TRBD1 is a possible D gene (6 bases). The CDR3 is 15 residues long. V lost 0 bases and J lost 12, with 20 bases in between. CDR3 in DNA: TGTGCCAGCAGTTTAGCCCTCATATCAAGACAGGTCCACACCTTC. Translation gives CASSLALISRQVHTF.

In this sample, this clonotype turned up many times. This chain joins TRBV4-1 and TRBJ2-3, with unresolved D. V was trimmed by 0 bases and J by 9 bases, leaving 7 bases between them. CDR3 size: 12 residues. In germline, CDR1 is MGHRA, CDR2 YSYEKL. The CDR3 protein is CASSQEGPTQYF. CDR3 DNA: TGCGCCAGCAGCCAAGAGGGTCCAACGCAGTATTTT.

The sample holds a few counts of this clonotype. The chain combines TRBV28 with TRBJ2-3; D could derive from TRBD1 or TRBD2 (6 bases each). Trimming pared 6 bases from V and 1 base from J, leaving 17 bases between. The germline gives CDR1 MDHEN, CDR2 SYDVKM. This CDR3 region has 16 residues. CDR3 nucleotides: TGTGCCAGCAGCCGTACTTTCGGGGGCGGCACAGATACGCAGTATTTT. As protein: CASSRTFGGGTDTQYF.

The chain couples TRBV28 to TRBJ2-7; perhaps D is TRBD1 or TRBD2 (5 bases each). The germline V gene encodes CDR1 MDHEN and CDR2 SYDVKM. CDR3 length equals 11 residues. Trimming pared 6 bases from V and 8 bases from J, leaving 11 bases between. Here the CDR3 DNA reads TGTGCCAGCAGGGCCGGGACCCAGCAGTACGTC. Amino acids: CASRAGTQQYV.

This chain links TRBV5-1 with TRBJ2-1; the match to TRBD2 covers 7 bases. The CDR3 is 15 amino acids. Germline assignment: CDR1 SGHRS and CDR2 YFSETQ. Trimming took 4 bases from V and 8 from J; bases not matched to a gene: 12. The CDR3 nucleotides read TGCGCCAGCAGCCCTCGGACTCGGGAGGTCGATGAGCAGTTCTTC. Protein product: CASSPRTREVDEQFF. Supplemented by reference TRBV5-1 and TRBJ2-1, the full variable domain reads KAGVTQTPRYLIKTRGQQVTLSCSPISGHRSVSWYQQTPGQGLQFLFEYFSETQRNKGNFPGRFSGRQFSNSRSEMNVSTLELGDSALYLCASSPRTREVDEQFFGPGTRLTVL.

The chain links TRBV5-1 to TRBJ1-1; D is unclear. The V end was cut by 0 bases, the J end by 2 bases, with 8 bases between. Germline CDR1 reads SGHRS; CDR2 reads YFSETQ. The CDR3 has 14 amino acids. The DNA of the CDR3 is TGCGCCAGCAGCTTGGTTGCGATAAACACTGAAGCTTTCTTT. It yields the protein CASSLVAINTEAFF. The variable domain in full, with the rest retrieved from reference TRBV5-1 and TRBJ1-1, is KAGVTQTPRYLIKTRGQQVTLSCSPISGHRSVSWYQQTPGQGLQFLFEYFSETQRNKGNFPGRFSGRQFSNSRSEMNVSTLELGDSALYLCASSLVAINTEAFFGQGTRLTVV.

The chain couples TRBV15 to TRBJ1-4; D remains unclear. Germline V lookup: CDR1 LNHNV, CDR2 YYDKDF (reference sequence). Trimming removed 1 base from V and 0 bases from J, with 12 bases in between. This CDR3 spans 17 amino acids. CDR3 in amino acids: CATSRGVRSATNEKLFF. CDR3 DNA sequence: TGTGCCACCAGCAGAGGAGTAAGGAGTGCAACTAATGAAAAACTGTTTTTT.

The DNA for the CDR3 is TGTGCCATCAGTGAGCCACGGGGGGCATCCTACAATGAGCAGTTCTTC. Its protein product is CAISEPRGASYNEQFF. The gene calls are TRBV10-3 and TRBJ2-1, with D perhaps TRBD2 (7 bases). V gave up 2 bases and J gave up 1 base, with 12 bases separating them. Germline CDR1 ENHRY, CDR2 SYGVKD. The CDR3 loop spans 16 amino acids.

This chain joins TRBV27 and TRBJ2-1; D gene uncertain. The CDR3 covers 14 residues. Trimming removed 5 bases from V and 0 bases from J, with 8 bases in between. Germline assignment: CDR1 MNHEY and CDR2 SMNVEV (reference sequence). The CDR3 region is CASSPRVSYNEQFF. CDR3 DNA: TGTGCCAGCAGTCCCCGCGTCTCCTACAATGAGCAGTTCTTC.

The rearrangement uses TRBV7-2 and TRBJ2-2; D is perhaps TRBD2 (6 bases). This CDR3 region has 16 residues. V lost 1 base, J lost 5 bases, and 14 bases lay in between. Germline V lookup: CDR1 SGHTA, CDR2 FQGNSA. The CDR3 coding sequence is TGTGCCAGCAGCTTAGAACTAGCCCCGCGGACCGGGGAGCTGTTTTTT. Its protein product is CASSLELAPRTGELFF.

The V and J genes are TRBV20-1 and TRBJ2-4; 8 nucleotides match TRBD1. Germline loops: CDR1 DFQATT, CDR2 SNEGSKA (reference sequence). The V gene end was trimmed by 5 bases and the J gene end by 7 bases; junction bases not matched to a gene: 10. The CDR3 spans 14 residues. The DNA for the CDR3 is TGCAGTGCTGACCGGGACAGGCGTGGGAACATTCAGTACTTC. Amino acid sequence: CSADRDRRGNIQYF.

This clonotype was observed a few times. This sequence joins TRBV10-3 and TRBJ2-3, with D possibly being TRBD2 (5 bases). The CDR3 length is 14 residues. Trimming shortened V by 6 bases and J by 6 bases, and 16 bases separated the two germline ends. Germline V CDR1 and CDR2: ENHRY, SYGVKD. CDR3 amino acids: CAIRTTTDSDTQYF. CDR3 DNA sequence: TGTGCCATCAGGACTACCACTGACTCGGATACGCAGTATTTT.

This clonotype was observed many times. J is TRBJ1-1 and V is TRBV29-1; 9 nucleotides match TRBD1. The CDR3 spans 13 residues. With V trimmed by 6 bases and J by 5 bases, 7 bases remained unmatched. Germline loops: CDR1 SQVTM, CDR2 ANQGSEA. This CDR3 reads CSVGDRASTEAFF. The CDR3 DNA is TGCAGCGTCGGGGACAGGGCTTCGACTGAAGCTTTCTTT.

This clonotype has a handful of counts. The CDR3 bases are TGTGCCAGCAGGCGGCAAGGGTACATGAACACTGAAGCTTTCTTT. Translating it yields CASRRQGYMNTEAFF. The chain couples TRBV7-3 to TRBJ1-1; D remains unclear. Trimming pared 6 bases from V and 0 bases from J, leaving 14 bases between. This CDR3 is 15 amino acids long. Per the germline V gene, CDR1 is SGHTA and CDR2 is FQGTGA. Full variable domain (outside the CDR3, taken from reference TRBV7-3 and TRBJ1-1): GAGVSQTPSNKVTEKGKYVELRCDPISGHTALYWYRQSLGQGPEFLIYFQGTGAADDSGLPNDRFFAVRPEGSVSTLKIQRTERGDSAVYLCASRRQGYMNTEAFFGQGTRLTVV.

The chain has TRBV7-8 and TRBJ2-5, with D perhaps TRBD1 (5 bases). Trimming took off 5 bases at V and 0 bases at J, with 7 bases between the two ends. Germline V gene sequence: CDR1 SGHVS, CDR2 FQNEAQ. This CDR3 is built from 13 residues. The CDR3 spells CASSRTHQETQYF. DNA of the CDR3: TGTGCCAGCAGCCGGACACACCAAGAGACCCAGTACTTC.

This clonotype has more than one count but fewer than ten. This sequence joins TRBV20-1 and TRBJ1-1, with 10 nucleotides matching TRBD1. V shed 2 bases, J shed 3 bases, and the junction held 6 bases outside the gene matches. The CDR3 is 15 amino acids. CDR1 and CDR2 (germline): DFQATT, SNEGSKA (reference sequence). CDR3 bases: TGCAGTGCTAGAAAACGGGGGACAGGGGACACTGAAGCTTTCTTT. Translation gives CSARKRGTGDTEAFF.

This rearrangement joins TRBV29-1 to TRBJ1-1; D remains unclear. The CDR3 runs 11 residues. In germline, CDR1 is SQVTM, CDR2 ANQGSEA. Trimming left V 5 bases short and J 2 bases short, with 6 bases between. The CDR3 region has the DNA TGCAGCGTTAACCCCAACACTGAAGCTTTCTTT. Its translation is CSVNPNTEAFF.

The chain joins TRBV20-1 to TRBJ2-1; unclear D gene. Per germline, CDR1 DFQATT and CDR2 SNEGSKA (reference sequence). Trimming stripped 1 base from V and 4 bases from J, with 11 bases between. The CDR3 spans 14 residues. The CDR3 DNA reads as TGCAGTGCTAGAGGGGTCCAACTATACAATGAGCAGTTCTTC. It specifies CSARGVQLYNEQFF.

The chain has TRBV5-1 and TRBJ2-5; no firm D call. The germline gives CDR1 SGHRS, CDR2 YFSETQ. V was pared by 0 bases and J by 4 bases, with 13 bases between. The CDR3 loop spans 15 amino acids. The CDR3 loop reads CASSLASAAVETQYF. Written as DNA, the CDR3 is TGCGCCAGCAGCTTGGCCAGCGCGGCAGTAGAGACCCAGTACTTC.

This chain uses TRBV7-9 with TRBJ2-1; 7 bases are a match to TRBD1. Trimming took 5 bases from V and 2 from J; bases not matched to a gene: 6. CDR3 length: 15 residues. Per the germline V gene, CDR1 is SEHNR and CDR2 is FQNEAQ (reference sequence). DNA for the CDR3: TGTGCCAGCAGCCATCAGGGGGACCCCTACAATGAGCAGTTCTTC. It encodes CASSHQGDPYNEQFF. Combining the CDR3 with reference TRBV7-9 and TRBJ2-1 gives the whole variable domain DTGVSQNPRHKITKRGQNVTFRCDPISEHNRLYWYRQTLGQGPEFLTYFQNEAQLEKSRLLSDRFSAERPKGSFSTLEIQRTEQGDSAMYLCASSHQGDPYNEQFFGPGTRLTVL.

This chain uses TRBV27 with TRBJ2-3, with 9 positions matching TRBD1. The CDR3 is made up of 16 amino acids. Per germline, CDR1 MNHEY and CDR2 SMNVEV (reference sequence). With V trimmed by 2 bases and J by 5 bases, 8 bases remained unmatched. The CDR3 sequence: CASSLGWTGVGDTQYF. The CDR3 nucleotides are TGTGCCAGCAGTTTAGGGTGGACAGGGGTTGGAGATACGCAGTATTTT.

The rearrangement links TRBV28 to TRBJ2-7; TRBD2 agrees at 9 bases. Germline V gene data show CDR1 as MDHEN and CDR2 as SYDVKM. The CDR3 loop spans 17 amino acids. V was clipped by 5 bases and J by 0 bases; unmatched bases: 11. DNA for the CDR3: TGTGCCAGCAGTCAACCACAAGCGGGAGGATCCTCCTACGAGCAGTACGTC. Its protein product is CASSQPQAGGSSYEQYV.

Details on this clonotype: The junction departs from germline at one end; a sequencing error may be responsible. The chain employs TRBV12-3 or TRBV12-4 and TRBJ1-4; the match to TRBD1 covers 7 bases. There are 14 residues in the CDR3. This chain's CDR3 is CASSLRGGREKLVF. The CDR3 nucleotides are TGTGCCAGCAGTTTGCGAGGGGGCCGTGAAAAACTGGTTTTT.